Listed below are T cell receptor beta chains from one sample, sequenced in a study of blood T cell repertoires in COVID-19. Profiled with immunoSEQ multiplex PCR; TCRdb holds only in-frame clones, not every one. The data show roughly 380,000 clones, about nine tenths seen once. The sample taken for sequencing was peripheral blood. The source is a middle-aged woman with COVID-19, enrolled during active disease. Each CDR3 is given with its conserved first and last residue. The order of the fields is CDR3 DNA, CDR3 protein, V gene, clone size, D gene, J gene. A D gene is named only where the DNA matches it firmly. Size tells how often a clone was seen (once, few, many) or the class of an expanded clone, and some rows leave it out.

TGTGCCAGCAGCCCTCGACAGGGGGGAGGAGAAAAACTGTTTTTT	CASSPRQGGGEKLFF	TRBV9	-	TRBD1	TRBJ1-4
TGTGCCAGCAGCTTAGGACTAGCTAGCACTGTGGATACGCAGTATTTT	CASSLGLASTVDTQYF	TRBV7-9	-	TRBD2	TRBJ2-3
TGTGCCAGCAGTCGGGGAGATACGCAGTATTTT	CASSRGDTQYF	TRBV6-5	-	-	TRBJ2-3
TGTGCCAGCAGTTTATCAATACTACTCCTGAGCTCCTACGAGCAGTACTTC	CASSLSILLLSSYEQYF	TRBV27	-	-	TRBJ2-7
TGTGCCAGTAGTAGTGGTAGAGTCGGGTCTAATTCACCCCTCCACTTT	CASSSGRVGSNSPLHF	TRBV19	-	-	TRBJ1-6
TGTGCCAGCAGAATAGAGACCGGGGAGCTGTTTTTT	CASRIETGELFF	TRBV6-5	-	-	TRBJ2-2
TGTGCCAGCACCAGACAGGGCAATCAGCCCCAGCATTTT	CASTRQGNQPQHF	TRBV6-6	-	-	TRBJ1-5
TGTGCCAGCCTTCCGGGGCTAGCGGTTCAAGAGACCCAGTACTTC	CASLPGLAVQETQYF	TRBV7-9	-	TRBD2	TRBJ2-5
TGTGCCAGCGGGACTGGGGGTCCCACCGGGGAGCTGTTTTTT	CASGTGGPTGELFF	TRBV7-3	-	-	TRBJ2-2
TGTGCCACCAGCAGACAGGGAGGTTCGGGACTAGCGGGAGACCGTGAGCAGTTCTTC	CATSRQGGSGLAGDREQFF	TRBV15	-	TRBD2	TRBJ2-1
TGTGCCAGCAGCTTAGTGACTGGACTCAGCTCAGATACGCAGTATTTT	CASSLVTGLSSDTQYF	TRBV7-9	-	-	TRBJ2-3
TGCAGCGTTGCCCGGGGGAATTATGGCTACACCTTC	CSVARGNYGYTF	TRBV29-1	once	-	TRBJ1-2
TGTGCCAGCAGTGAAGTTCGGGGAGAGACCCAGTACTTC	CASSEVRGETQYF	TRBV6-1	-	-	TRBJ2-5
TGTGCCAGCAGCCAGGGAGGGGATGAAAAACTGTTTTTT	CASSQGGDEKLFF	TRBV2	-	-	TRBJ1-4
TGTGCCAGCAGCGGCAACCTTAATTCACCCCTCCACTTT	CASSGNLNSPLHF	TRBV5-6	once	-	TRBJ1-6
TGCGCCAGCAGCCACTTAAGGGGGCGGGAGGGCCATACCTACAATGAGCAGTTCTTC	CASSHLRGREGHTYNEQFF	TRBV4-3	-	TRBD2	TRBJ2-1
TGCGCCAGCAGCTTGGCGGGAGTCTCTGGAAACACCATATATTTT	CASSLAGVSGNTIYF	TRBV5-1	-	-	TRBJ1-3
TGTGCCAGTAGGAGGAATGAAAAACTGTTTTTT	CASRRNEKLFF	TRBV19	-	-	TRBJ1-4
TGTGCCAGTAGTATAGGTACGGGGTCGACCTACGAGCAGTACTTC	CASSIGTGSTYEQYF	TRBV19	-	-	TRBJ2-7
TGTGCCAGCAGCCCGGGGTTAGTCTGGGAGACCCAGTACTTC	CASSPGLVWETQYF	TRBV7-9	-	-	TRBJ2-5
TGTGCCTGGACTGGAGGGGTGGTTAATGAAAAACTGTTTTTT	CAWTGGVVNEKLFF	TRBV30	-	-	TRBJ1-4
TGCGCCAGCAGCCAGAGTACAGAAAACACTGAAGCTTTCTTT	CASSQSTENTEAFF	TRBV4-3	few	-	TRBJ1-1
TGTGCCAGCAGTTCGTCAGGGGCAGGAAACACCATATATTTT	CASSSSGAGNTIYF	TRBV28	-	-	TRBJ1-3
TGTGCCAGCAGCGTAGGCCCCGGTCTCGCGGGAGAATATAACGAGCAGTACTTC	CASSVGPGLAGEYNEQYF	TRBV9	-	TRBD2	TRBJ2-7
TGCGCCAGCAGCTCCCTCTCTAGCACATTGTTTGTAGATGAGCAGTTCTTC	CASSSLSSTLFVDEQFF	TRBV5-1	-	-	TRBJ2-1
TGTGCCAGCAGCCCTTGGGACATGACTAATGAAAAACTGTTTTTT	CASSPWDMTNEKLFF	TRBV11-2	-	-	TRBJ1-4
TGTGCCAGTAGTAGGGGACAGGGGTTACTTAGCTCTGGAAACACCATATATTTT	CASSRGQGLLSSGNTIYF	TRBV19	-	TRBD1	TRBJ1-3
TGCAGTGCTAGTCCACAGTTCACTGAAGCTTTCTTT	CSASPQFTEAFF	TRBV20-1	-	-	TRBJ1-1
TGTGCCAGTAGTACCCCCAACAGGGCTGCTGGGGGCTATGGCTACACCTTC	CASSTPNRAAGGYGYTF	TRBV19	-	-	TRBJ1-2
TGTGCCAGCAGCGGGGACAGGGTCGATAACACCATATATTTT	CASSGDRVDNTIYF	TRBV5-6	once	TRBD1	TRBJ1-3
TGCGCCAGCAGCTTGGGCTGGGGGGTCAATCAGCCCCAGCATTTT	CASSLGWGVNQPQHF	TRBV5-1	-	-	TRBJ1-5
TGTGCCAGCAGCTTACTATACGAGATGGCTTGGGGCTACACCTTC	CASSLLYEMAWGYTF	TRBV5-4	-	-	TRBJ1-2
TGTGCCAGCAGCTTGGCTTCCGTCTCTGGGGCCAACGTCCTGACTTTC	CASSLASVSGANVLTF	TRBV5-4	-	-	TRBJ2-6
TGTGCCATTAGCGGGTACAATGAAGGGCAGTTCTTC	CAISGYNEGQFF	TRBV28	-	TRBD2	TRBJ2-1
TGTGCCAGCAGCCGCCGGTCCTACACTGAAGCTTTCTTT	CASSRRSYTEAFF	TRBV11-3	-	-	TRBJ1-1
TGTGCCAGCAGCTTTGACACCCGCTCTGGGGCCAACGTCCTGACTTTC	CASSFDTRSGANVLTF	TRBV7-3	-	-	TRBJ2-6
TGCAGCGTTGAAGAACAGGGCAAAGACTACGAGCAGTACTTC	CSVEEQGKDYEQYF	TRBV29-1	-	-	TRBJ2-7
TGTGCCAGTAGTACCCCCTGGGAGAGGAACTATGGCTACACCTTC	CASSTPWERNYGYTF	TRBV19	-	-	TRBJ1-2
TGCGCCAGCAGCCAAGATGGGACTAGCGGGGGTGTCCAGTACTTC	CASSQDGTSGGVQYF	TRBV4-3	-	TRBD2	TRBJ2-5